This entry concerns a single T cell receptor (beta chain). The antigen is undetermined. The data belong to a study of OX40 agonist ivuxolimab in advanced cancers. Whole-study context: The group had a mean age of about 60 years, ranged from roughly 20 to 80, and was around 86% male. General study results and limits: Partial responders dosed at 0.1-3.0 mg/kg displayed clonal expansion ranking among the lowest.

The assay was immunoSEQ multiplex PCR, and TCRdb's table has in-frame clones only and misses some. The sample has 55,000 to 65,000 clones; over 75% are singletons. This CDR3 is built from 13 residues. V was trimmed by 8 bases and J by 2 bases, leaving 15 bases between them. Germline CDR1 reads GTSNPN; CDR2 reads SVGIG (reference sequence). The sequence was collected from an adult with an advanced solid tumor such as melanoma, head and neck, liver or kidney cancer. V is TRBV30 and J is TRBJ2-5; possibly TRBD1 or TRBD2 for D (5 bases each). Sample: CD4+ or CD8+ T cells sorted from blood, taken in a trial of the OX40 agonist ivuxolimab. CDR3 in amino acids: CAIRGQGQETQYF. The CDR3 coding sequence is TGTGCCATAAGAGGGCAGGGACAAGAGACCCAGTACTTC.